The rows below give T cell receptor beta chains drawn from one sample of a study of Graves' ophthalmopathy and Graves' hyperthyroidism. MiXCR was run by TCRdb on the multiplex PCR reads, yielding one entry per CDR3 protein. Of hundreds of thousands of distinct CDR3 sequences listed, 22% are singletons. The specimen was peripheral blood. All receptors derive from a woman aged 18-29 years with stable Graves' hyperthyroidism. Some clones in this sample may be carry-over from other donors' samples. Both conserved end residues are part of each CDR3. A D gene is named only where the DNA matches it firmly. Clone size is not always given. Where it is, it says once, few, many or a class for expanded clones.

j_call: TRBJ1-5
clone_size: NA
d_call: NA
v_call: TRBV5-4
cdr3_aa: CASSLGGQGPQHF
cdr3_nt: TGTGCCAGCAGCTTGGGGGGGCAGGGGCCCCAGCATTTT

j_call: TRBJ1-1
clone_size: NA
d_call: NA
v_call: TRBV12-3/TRBV12-4
cdr3_aa: CASRPPGQGRTEAFF
cdr3_nt: TGTGCCAGCAGACCCCCGGGACAAGGGAGGACTGAAGCTTTCTTT

j_call: TRBJ2-5
clone_size: many
d_call: TRBD2
v_call: TRBV12-3/TRBV12-4
cdr3_aa: CASSHLAGGGETQYF
cdr3_nt: TGTGCCAGCAGTCACCTAGCGGGAGGAGGGGAGACCCAGTACTTC

j_call: TRBJ2-2
clone_size: few
d_call: NA
v_call: TRBV7-2
cdr3_aa: CASSPGGRRTGELFF
cdr3_nt: TGTGCCAGCAGCCCAGGGGGGCGGCGAACCGGGGAGCTGTTTTTT

j_call: TRBJ2-5
clone_size: few
d_call: NA
v_call: TRBV6-1
cdr3_aa: CASSSQGGVGETQYF
cdr3_nt: TGTGCCAGCAGCTCTCAGGGGGGGGTCGGAGAGACCCAGTACTTC

j_call: TRBJ2-5
clone_size: many
d_call: TRBD2
v_call: TRBV20-1
cdr3_aa: CSARDSGGRETQYF
cdr3_nt: TGCAGTGCTAGAGATTCGGGGGGGAGAGAGACCCAGTACTTC

j_call: TRBJ1-3
clone_size: few
d_call: TRBD1
v_call: TRBV28
cdr3_aa: CASTSPGQGAGNTIYF
cdr3_nt: TGTGCCAGCACCTCACCGGGACAGGGTGCTGGAAACACCATATATTTT

j_call: TRBJ1-1
clone_size: many
d_call: TRBD1
v_call: TRBV27
cdr3_aa: CASSPWTGGRAFF
cdr3_nt: TGTGCCAGCAGTCCCTGGACAGGGGGGAGAGCTTTCTTT

j_call: TRBJ2-6
clone_size: NA
d_call: TRBD1
v_call: TRBV5-1
cdr3_aa: CASSLGTGTGANVLTF
cdr3_nt: TGCGCCAGCAGCTTGGGGACAGGGACCGGGGCCAACGTCCTGACTTTC

j_call: TRBJ1-3
clone_size: many
d_call: NA
v_call: TRBV6-1
cdr3_aa: CASSEENTIYF
cdr3_nt: TGTGCCAGCAGTGAAGAAAACACCATATATTTT

j_call: TRBJ2-7
clone_size: many
d_call: NA
v_call: TRBV5-1
cdr3_aa: CASSPDLAPYEQYF
cdr3_nt: TGCGCCAGCAGCCCCGATCTAGCCCCCTACGAGCAGTACTTC

j_call: TRBJ2-5
clone_size: many
d_call: TRBD2
v_call: TRBV11-2
cdr3_aa: CASRREGLAGMGETQYF
cdr3_nt: TGTGCCAGCCGAAGAGAAGGTCTAGCGGGGATGGGGGAGACCCAGTACTTC

j_call: TRBJ1-3
clone_size: NA
d_call: NA
v_call: TRBV30
cdr3_aa: CAWSVKGAGNTIYF
cdr3_nt: TGTGCCTGGAGTGTAAAAGGGGCTGGAAACACCATATATTTT

j_call: TRBJ1-2
clone_size: many
d_call: NA
v_call: TRBV6-5
cdr3_aa: CASSRRDKDNYGYTF
cdr3_nt: TGTGCCAGCAGTAGACGGGACAAAGACAACTATGGCTACACCTTC

j_call: TRBJ1-6
clone_size: NA
d_call: TRBD1
v_call: TRBV10-3
cdr3_aa: CAISEPRGTGRYNSPLHF
cdr3_nt: TGTGCCATCAGTGAACCGCGTGGGACAGGGAGATATAATTCACCCCTCCACTTT

j_call: TRBJ2-5
clone_size: few
d_call: NA
v_call: TRBV24-1
cdr3_aa: CATSDFWTSDGTQYF
cdr3_nt: TGTGCCACCAGTGATTTTTGGACGTCAGACGGTACCCAGTACTTC

j_call: TRBJ2-5
clone_size: many
d_call: TRBD1
v_call: TRBV6-1
cdr3_aa: CASSYGDSEYF
cdr3_nt: TGTGCCAGCAGTTACGGGGACAGCGAATACTTC

j_call: TRBJ1-2
clone_size: NA
d_call: NA
v_call: TRBV30
cdr3_aa: CAWDRQANYGYTF
cdr3_nt: TGTGCCTGGGACAGGCAAGCTAACTATGGCTACACCTTC

j_call: TRBJ2-5
clone_size: NA
d_call: NA
v_call: TRBV7-3
cdr3_aa: CASSGGRSQETQYF
cdr3_nt: TGTGCCAGCAGCGGGGGACGGTCCCAAGAGACCCAGTACTTC

j_call: TRBJ1-2
clone_size: NA
d_call: NA
v_call: TRBV5-1
cdr3_aa: CASSWRDMASYGYTF
cdr3_nt: TGCGCCAGCAGCTGGAGAGACATGGCCTCCTATGGCTACACCTTC

j_call: TRBJ2-7
clone_size: many
d_call: NA
v_call: TRBV12-3/TRBV12-4
cdr3_aa: CASSFLHGYEQYF
cdr3_nt: TGTGCCAGCAGTTTCCTCCACGGTTACGAGCAGTACTTC

j_call: TRBJ1-2
clone_size: many
d_call: NA
v_call: TRBV12-3/TRBV12-4
cdr3_aa: CASSDGPLAGYGYTF
cdr3_nt: TGTGCCAGCAGTGACGGCCCTTTGGCTGGCTATGGCTACACCTTC

j_call: TRBJ1-2
clone_size: NA
d_call: NA
v_call: TRBV12-3/TRBV12-4
cdr3_aa: CASSFSSGSNYGYTF
cdr3_nt: TGTGCCAGCAGTTTTTCTAGTGGATCTAACTATGGCTACACCTTC

j_call: TRBJ2-5
clone_size: many
d_call: NA
v_call: TRBV20-1
cdr3_aa: CSAKIRDWEETQYF
cdr3_nt: TGCAGTGCTAAAATCCGGGACTGGGAAGAGACCCAGTACTTC

j_call: TRBJ2-5
clone_size: NA
d_call: NA
v_call: TRBV24-1
cdr3_aa: CATSDWPGETQYF
cdr3_nt: TGTGCCACCAGTGATTGGCCCGGGGAGACCCAGTACTTC

j_call: TRBJ2-7
clone_size: NA
d_call: TRBD2
v_call: TRBV6-5
cdr3_aa: CASSSQKTSGASKYF
cdr3_nt: TGTGCCAGCAGTTCTCAGAAGACTAGCGGGGCTTCGAAGTACTTC

j_call: TRBJ2-7
clone_size: NA
d_call: TRBD1
v_call: TRBV15
cdr3_aa: CATSRSDRGSYEQYF
cdr3_nt: TGTGCCACCAGCAGATCCGACAGGGGTTCCTACGAGCAGTACTTC

j_call: TRBJ1-5
clone_size: NA
d_call: TRBD1
v_call: TRBV6-1
cdr3_aa: CASGDRGWQPQHF
cdr3_nt: TGTGCCAGCGGAGACAGGGGTTGGCAGCCCCAGCATTTT

j_call: TRBJ1-1
clone_size: many
d_call: TRBD1
v_call: TRBV29-1
cdr3_aa: CSVEGYRGLGTEAFF
cdr3_nt: TGCAGCGTTGAAGGTTACAGGGGGCTGGGCACTGAAGCTTTCTTT

j_call: TRBJ1-1
clone_size: many
d_call: NA
v_call: TRBV6-1
cdr3_aa: CASSESGIQRGGMNTEAFF
cdr3_nt: TGTGCCAGCAGTGAAAGCGGTATCCAGAGGGGGGGGATGAACACTGAAGCTTTCTTT

j_call: TRBJ2-7
clone_size: few
d_call: NA
v_call: TRBV5-6
cdr3_aa: CASSLDRDPFTYEQYF
cdr3_nt: TGTGCCAGCAGCTTGGATAGGGACCCATTCACCTACGAGCAGTACTTC

j_call: TRBJ1-1
clone_size: NA
d_call: NA
v_call: TRBV20-1
cdr3_aa: CSAWGAFF
cdr3_nt: TGCAGTGCTTGGGGCGCTTTCTTT

j_call: TRBJ2-7
clone_size: many
d_call: TRBD2
v_call: TRBV11-2
cdr3_aa: CASSLTSGREGYEQYF
cdr3_nt: TGTGCCAGCAGCTTGACTAGCGGGAGAGAGGGTTACGAGCAGTACTTC

j_call: TRBJ2-7
clone_size: many
d_call: NA
v_call: TRBV6-5
cdr3_aa: CASSSTRTYEQYF
cdr3_nt: TGTGCCAGCAGTTCGACACGTACGTACGAGCAGTACTTC

j_call: TRBJ1-5
clone_size: few
d_call: TRBD1
v_call: TRBV6-2/TRBV6-3
cdr3_aa: CASSYWGQGYQPQHF
cdr3_nt: TGTGCCAGCAGTTACTGGGGACAGGGCTATCAGCCCCAGCATTTT

j_call: TRBJ2-5
clone_size: few
d_call: NA
v_call: TRBV4-1
cdr3_aa: CVSSQLGWGQETQYF
cdr3_nt: TGCGTCAGCAGCCAGCTGGGTTGGGGCCAAGAGACCCAGTACTTC

j_call: TRBJ2-7
clone_size: NA
d_call: TRBD2
v_call: TRBV20-1
cdr3_aa: CSARKLAGGGEQYF
cdr3_nt: TGCAGTGCTAGAAAACTAGCGGGAGGGGGGGAGCAGTACTTC

j_call: TRBJ1-1
clone_size: many
d_call: NA
v_call: TRBV12-5
cdr3_aa: CASGLVLFTAKTENTEAFF
cdr3_nt: TGTGCTAGTGGTTTGGTATTATTTACAGCCAAAACAGAGAACACTGAAGCTTTCTTT

j_call: TRBJ2-7
clone_size: NA
d_call: NA
v_call: TRBV27
cdr3_aa: CASSFARGAGTYEQYF
cdr3_nt: TGTGCCAGCAGTTTCGCCCGCGGGGCAGGGACCTACGAGCAGTACTTC

j_call: TRBJ2-5
clone_size: once
d_call: NA
v_call: TRBV29-1
cdr3_aa: CSASNARNRRTQYF
cdr3_nt: TGCAGCGCATCCAATGCACGGAACCGTAGGACCCAGTACTTC

j_call: TRBJ1-3
clone_size: many
d_call: NA
v_call: TRBV29-1
cdr3_aa: CSVEDPFLWGNTIYF
cdr3_nt: TGCAGCGTTGAAGATCCCTTTCTGTGGGGAAACACCATATATTTT

j_call: TRBJ1-2
clone_size: few
d_call: TRBD1
v_call: TRBV24-1
cdr3_aa: CATSDRQGGGYTF
cdr3_nt: TGTGCCACCAGTGACAGACAGGGGGGTGGCTACACCTTC

j_call: TRBJ1-3
clone_size: many
d_call: NA
v_call: TRBV5-1
cdr3_aa: CASKIQEGHSGNTIYF
cdr3_nt: TGCGCCAGCAAAATTCAGGAGGGTCACTCTGGAAACACCATATATTTT

j_call: TRBJ1-1
clone_size: many
d_call: NA
v_call: TRBV30
cdr3_aa: CAWRVRSEAFF
cdr3_nt: TGTGCCTGGAGGGTTCGGTCTGAAGCTTTCTTT

j_call: TRBJ2-7
clone_size: NA
d_call: NA
v_call: TRBV10-3
cdr3_aa: CAISESAGVTYEQYF
cdr3_nt: TGTGCCATCAGTGAGTCGGCAGGGGTCACCTACGAGCAGTACTTC

j_call: TRBJ1-6
clone_size: NA
d_call: TRBD1
v_call: TRBV19
cdr3_aa: CASSTGDRSRNSPLHF
cdr3_nt: TGTGCCAGTAGTACCGGGGACAGGAGTCGAAATTCACCCCTCCACTTT

j_call: TRBJ2-7
clone_size: many
d_call: NA
v_call: TRBV12-3/TRBV12-4
cdr3_aa: CASSLRDHEQYF
cdr3_nt: TGTGCCAGCAGTTTACGGGACCACGAGCAGTACTTC

j_call: TRBJ2-7
clone_size: NA
d_call: NA
v_call: TRBV11-2
cdr3_aa: CASGLILSYEQYF
cdr3_nt: TGTGCCAGCGGACTGATACTCTCCTACGAGCAGTACTTC

j_call: TRBJ1-1
clone_size: NA
d_call: NA
v_call: TRBV6-5
cdr3_aa: CASKLGRGMNTEAFF
cdr3_nt: TGTGCCAGCAAGTTAGGGAGGGGGATGAACACTGAAGCTTTCTTT

j_call: TRBJ1-1
clone_size: once
d_call: NA
v_call: TRBV5-1
cdr3_aa: CASSLEWQNTEAFF
cdr3_nt: TGCGCCAGCAGCTTGGAGTGGCAGAACACTGAAGCTTTCTTT

j_call: TRBJ2-2
clone_size: NA
d_call: NA
v_call: TRBV5-1
cdr3_aa: CASSPRDPLGELFF
cdr3_nt: TGCGCCAGCAGCCCCCGGGACCCCCTGGGGGAGCTGTTTTTT

j_call: TRBJ1-1
clone_size: NA
d_call: NA
v_call: TRBV12-3/TRBV12-4
cdr3_aa: CAISWWGPKGEAFF
cdr3_nt: TGTGCCATCTCGTGGTGGGGGCCCAAAGGTGAAGCTTTCTTT

j_call: TRBJ1-1
clone_size: many
d_call: NA
v_call: TRBV18
cdr3_aa: CASSSSGVKNTEAFF
cdr3_nt: TGTGCCAGCTCATCGTCCGGCGTCAAGAACACTGAAGCTTTCTTT

j_call: TRBJ2-5
clone_size: NA
d_call: TRBD1
v_call: TRBV5-1
cdr3_aa: CASSKRTGHQETQYF
cdr3_nt: TGCGCCAGCAGCAAAAGGACAGGGCATCAAGAGACCCAGTACTTC

j_call: TRBJ2-5
clone_size: NA
d_call: NA
v_call: TRBV2
cdr3_aa: CASSAGGGYGETQYF
cdr3_nt: TGTGCCAGCAGTGCTGGAGGAGGCTATGGAGAGACCCAGTACTTC

j_call: TRBJ2-7
clone_size: many
d_call: TRBD2
v_call: TRBV12-3/TRBV12-4
cdr3_aa: CASSFGGGEQYF
cdr3_nt: TGTGCCAGCAGTTTTGGGGGGGGAGAGCAGTACTTC